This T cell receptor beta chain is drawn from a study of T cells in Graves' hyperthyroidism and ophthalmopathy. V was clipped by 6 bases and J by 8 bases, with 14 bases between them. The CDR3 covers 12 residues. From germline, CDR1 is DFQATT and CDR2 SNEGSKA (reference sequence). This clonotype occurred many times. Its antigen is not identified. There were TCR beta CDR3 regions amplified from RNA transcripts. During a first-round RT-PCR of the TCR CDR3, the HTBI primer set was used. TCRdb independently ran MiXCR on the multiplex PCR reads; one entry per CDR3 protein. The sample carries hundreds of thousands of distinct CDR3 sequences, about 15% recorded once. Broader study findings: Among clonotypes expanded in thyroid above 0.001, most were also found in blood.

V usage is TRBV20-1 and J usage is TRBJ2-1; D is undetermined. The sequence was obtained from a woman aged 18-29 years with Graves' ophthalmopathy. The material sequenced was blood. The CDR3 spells CSAQGPAYEQFF. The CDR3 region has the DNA TGCAGTGCCCAAGGGCCCGCGTATGAGCAGTTCTTC.